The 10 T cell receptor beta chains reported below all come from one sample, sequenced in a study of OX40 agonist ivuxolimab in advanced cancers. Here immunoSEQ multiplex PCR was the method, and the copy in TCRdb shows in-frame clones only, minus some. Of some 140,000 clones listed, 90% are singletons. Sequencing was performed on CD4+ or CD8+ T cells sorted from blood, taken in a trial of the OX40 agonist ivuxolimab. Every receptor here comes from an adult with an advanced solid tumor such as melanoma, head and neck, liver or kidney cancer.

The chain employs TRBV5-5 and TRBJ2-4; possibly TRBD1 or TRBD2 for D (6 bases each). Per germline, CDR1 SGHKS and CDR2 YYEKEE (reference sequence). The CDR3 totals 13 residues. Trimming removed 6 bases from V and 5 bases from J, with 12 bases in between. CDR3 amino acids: CASKGGRENIQYF. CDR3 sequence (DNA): TGTGCCAGCAAGGGGGGAAGGGAAAACATTCAGTACTTC.

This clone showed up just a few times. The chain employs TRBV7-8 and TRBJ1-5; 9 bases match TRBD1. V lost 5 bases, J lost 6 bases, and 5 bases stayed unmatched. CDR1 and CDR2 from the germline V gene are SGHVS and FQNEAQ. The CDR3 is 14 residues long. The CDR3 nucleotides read TGTGCCAGCAGCCTGGACAGGGGAAGTCAGCCCCAGCATTTT. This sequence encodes CASSLDRGSQPQHF.

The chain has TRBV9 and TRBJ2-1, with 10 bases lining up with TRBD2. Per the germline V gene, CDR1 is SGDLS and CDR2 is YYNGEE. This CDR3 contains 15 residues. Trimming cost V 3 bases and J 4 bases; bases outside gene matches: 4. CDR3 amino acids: CASSAVAGGYNEQFF. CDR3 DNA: TGTGCCAGCAGCGCCGTAGCGGGAGGTTACAATGAGCAGTTCTTC.

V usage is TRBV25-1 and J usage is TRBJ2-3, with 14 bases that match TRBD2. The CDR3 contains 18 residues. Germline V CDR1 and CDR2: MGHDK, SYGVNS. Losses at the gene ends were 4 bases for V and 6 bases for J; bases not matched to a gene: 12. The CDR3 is CASSASAGLAGGTDTQYF. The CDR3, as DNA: TGTGCCAGCAGTGCCAGCGCAGGACTAGCGGGAGGAACCGATACGCAGTATTTT. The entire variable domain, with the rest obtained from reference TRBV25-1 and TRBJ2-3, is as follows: EADIYQTPRYLVIGTGKKITLECSQTMGHDKMYWYQQDPGMELHLIHYSYGVNSTEKGDLSSESTVSRIRTEHFPLTLESARPSHTSQYLCASSASAGLAGGTDTQYFGPGTRLTVL.

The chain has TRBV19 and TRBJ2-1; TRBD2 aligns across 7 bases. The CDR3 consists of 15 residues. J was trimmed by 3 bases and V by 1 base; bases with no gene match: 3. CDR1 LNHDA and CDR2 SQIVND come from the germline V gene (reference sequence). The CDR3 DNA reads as TGTGCCAGTAGTATAGGGCTAGCGGTCTACAATGAGCAGTTCTTC. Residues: CASSIGLAVYNEQFF.

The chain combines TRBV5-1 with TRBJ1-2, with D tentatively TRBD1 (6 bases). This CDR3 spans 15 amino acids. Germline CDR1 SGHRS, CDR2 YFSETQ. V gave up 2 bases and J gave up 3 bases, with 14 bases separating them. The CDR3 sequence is CASSLDRLSDYGYTF. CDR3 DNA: TGCGCCAGCAGCTTAGACAGGTTATCGGACTATGGCTACACCTTC.

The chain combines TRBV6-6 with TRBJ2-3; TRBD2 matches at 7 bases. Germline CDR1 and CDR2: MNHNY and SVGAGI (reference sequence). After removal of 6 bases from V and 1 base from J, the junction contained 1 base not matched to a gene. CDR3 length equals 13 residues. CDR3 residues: CASSLAGTDTQYF. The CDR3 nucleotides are TGTGCCAGCAGCCTAGCGGGCACAGATACGCAGTATTTT.

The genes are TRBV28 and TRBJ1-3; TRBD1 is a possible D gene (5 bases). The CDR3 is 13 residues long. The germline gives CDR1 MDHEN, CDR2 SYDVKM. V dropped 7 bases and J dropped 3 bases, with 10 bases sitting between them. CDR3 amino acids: CASTLGVGNTIYF. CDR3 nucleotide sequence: TGTGCCAGCACTCTAGGGGTTGGAAACACCATATATTTT. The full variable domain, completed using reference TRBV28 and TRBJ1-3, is DVKVTQSSRYLVKRTGEKVFLECVQDMDHENMFWYRQDPGLGLRLIYFSYDVKMKEKGDIPEGYSVSREKKERFSLILESASTNQTSMYLCASTLGVGNTIYFGEGSWLTVV.

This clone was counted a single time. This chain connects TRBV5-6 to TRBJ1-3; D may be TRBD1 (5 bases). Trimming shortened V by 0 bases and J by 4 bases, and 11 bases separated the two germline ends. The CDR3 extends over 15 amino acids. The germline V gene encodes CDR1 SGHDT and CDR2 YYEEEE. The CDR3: CASSLDGGTGNTIYF. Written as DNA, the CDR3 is TGTGCCAGCAGCTTGGATGGGGGTACCGGAAACACCATATATTTT.

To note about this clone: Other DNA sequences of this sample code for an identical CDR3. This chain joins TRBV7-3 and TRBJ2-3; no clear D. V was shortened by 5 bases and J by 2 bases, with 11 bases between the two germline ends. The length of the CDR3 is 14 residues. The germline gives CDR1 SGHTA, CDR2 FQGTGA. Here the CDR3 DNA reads TGTGCCAGCAGCCCTGGCGCGACCACAGATACGCAGTATTTT. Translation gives CASSPGATTDTQYF.